This TCR beta chain was documented in a study of OX40 agonist ivuxolimab in advanced cancers. This CDR3 is built from 14 residues. In germline, CDR1 is MDHEN, CDR2 SYDVKM. The V end was cut by 2 bases, the J end by 1 base, with 7 bases between. The repertoire was sequenced with immunoSEQ multiplex PCR; TCRdb's copy has only in-frame clones and lacks some. Of more than 45,000 clones in the sample, around 82% were seen once. The chain employs TRBV28 and TRBJ2-3, with no clear D. This material consisted of CD4+ or CD8+ T cells sorted from blood, taken in a trial of the OX40 agonist ivuxolimab. The TCR was taken from an adult with an advanced solid tumor such as melanoma, head and neck, liver or kidney cancer. Here the CDR3 reads CASSLLGGTDTQYF. The CDR3 DNA sequence: TGTGCCAGCAGTTTACTGGGCGGCACAGATACGCAGTATTTT.